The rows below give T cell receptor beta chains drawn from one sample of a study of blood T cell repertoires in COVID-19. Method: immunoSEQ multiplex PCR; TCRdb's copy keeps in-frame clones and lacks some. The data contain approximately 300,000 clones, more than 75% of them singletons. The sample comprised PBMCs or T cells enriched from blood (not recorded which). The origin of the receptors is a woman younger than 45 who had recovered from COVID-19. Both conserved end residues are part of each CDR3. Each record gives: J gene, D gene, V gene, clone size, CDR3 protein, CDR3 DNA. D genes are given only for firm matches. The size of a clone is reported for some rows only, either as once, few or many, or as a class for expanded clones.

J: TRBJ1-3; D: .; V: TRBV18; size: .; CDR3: CASSPPAGAGGNTIYF; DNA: TGTGCCAGCTCACCCCCCGCCGGAGCGGGTGGAAACACCATATATTTT
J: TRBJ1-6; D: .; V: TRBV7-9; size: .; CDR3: CASSLEAGGNSPLHF; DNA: TGTGCCAGCAGCTTAGAGGCCGGAGGAAATTCACCCCTCCACTTT
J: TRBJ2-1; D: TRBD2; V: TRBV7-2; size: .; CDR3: CASSLEGLDVGEQFF; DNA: TGTGCCAGCAGCTTAGAAGGACTAGATGTAGGTGAGCAGTTCTTC
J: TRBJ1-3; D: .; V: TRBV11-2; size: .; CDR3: CASSLSFNSGNTIYF; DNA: TGTGCCAGCAGCTTATCCTTCAATAGTGGAAACACCATATATTTT
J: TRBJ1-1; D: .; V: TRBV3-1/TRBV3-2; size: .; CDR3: CASAGLGEAFF; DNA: TGTGCCAGCGCAGGCCTCGGCGAAGCTTTCTTT
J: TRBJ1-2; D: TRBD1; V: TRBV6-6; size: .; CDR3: CASSLGQGTYGYTF; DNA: TGTGCCAGCAGCCTGGGACAGGGGACCTATGGCTACACCTTC
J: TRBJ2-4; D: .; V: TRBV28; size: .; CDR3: CASSLSVGHIAKNIQYF; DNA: TGTGCCAGCAGTTTATCTGTGGGACATATAGCCAAAAACATTCAGTACTTC
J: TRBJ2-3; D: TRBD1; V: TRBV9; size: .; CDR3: CASSVGTGVGDTQYF; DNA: TGTGCCAGCAGCGTCGGGACAGGGGTCGGAGATACGCAGTATTTT
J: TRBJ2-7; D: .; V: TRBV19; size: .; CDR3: CASSTDREGEQYF; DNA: TGTGCCAGTAGTACGGACAGGGAGGGCGAGCAGTACTTC
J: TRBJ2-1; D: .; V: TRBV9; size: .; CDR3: CASSVDWDNEQFF; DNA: TGTGCCAGCAGCGTGGACTGGGACAATGAGCAGTTCTTC
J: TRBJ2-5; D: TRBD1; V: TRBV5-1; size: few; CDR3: CASSLSGGSGETQYF; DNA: TGCGCCAGCAGCCTATCAGGGGGCTCCGGAGAGACCCAGTACTTC
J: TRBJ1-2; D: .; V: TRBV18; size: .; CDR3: CASSPAGFNGYTF; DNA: TGTGCCAGCTCACCTGCAGGGTTCAATGGCTACACCTTC
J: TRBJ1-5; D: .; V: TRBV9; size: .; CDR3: CASSAGNGGYNQPQHF; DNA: TGTGCCAGCAGCGCTGGGAACGGAGGGTACAATCAGCCCCAGCATTTT
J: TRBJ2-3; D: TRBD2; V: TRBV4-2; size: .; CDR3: CASSPLAGATDTQYF; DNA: TGTGCCAGCAGCCCGCTAGCGGGGGCAACAGATACGCAGTATTTT
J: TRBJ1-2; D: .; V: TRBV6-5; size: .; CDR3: CASTTSGSYGYTF; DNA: TGTGCCAGCACTACTTCGGGGTCCTATGGCTACACCTTC
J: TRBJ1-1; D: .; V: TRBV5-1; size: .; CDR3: CASSSARGYTEAFF; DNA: TGCGCCAGCAGCTCCGCACGAGGCTACACTGAAGCTTTCTTT
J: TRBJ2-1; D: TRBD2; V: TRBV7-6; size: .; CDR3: CASSTPLLAGRSGYNEQFF; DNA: TGTGCCAGCAGCACCCCCCTGTTAGCGGGCCGTTCGGGGTACAATGAGCAGTTCTTC
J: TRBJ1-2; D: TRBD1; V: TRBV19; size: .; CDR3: CASSAPGQGAYGYTF; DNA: TGTGCCAGTAGCGCCCCGGGACAGGGGGCCTATGGCTACACCTTC
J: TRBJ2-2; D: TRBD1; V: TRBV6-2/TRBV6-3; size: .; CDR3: CASSQGTVTGELFF; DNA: TGTGCCAGCAGTCAAGGGACAGTTACCGGGGAGCTGTTTTTT
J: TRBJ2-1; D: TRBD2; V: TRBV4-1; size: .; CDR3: CASSPLIGGGPSYNEQFF; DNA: TGCGCCAGCAGCCCTTTAATCGGGGGGGGGCCATCCTACAATGAGCAGTTCTTC
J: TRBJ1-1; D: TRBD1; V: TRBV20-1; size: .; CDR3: CSASRGRGVSLTEAFF; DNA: TGCAGTGCTAGTAGGGGCAGGGGGGTGAGTCTAACTGAAGCTTTCTTT
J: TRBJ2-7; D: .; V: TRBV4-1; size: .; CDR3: CASSQDYTGEQYF; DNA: TGCGCCAGCAGCCAAGATTACACGGGGGAGCAGTACTTC
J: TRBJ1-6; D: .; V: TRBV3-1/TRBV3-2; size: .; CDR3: CASSQGRGYNSPLHF; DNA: TGTGCCAGCAGCCAAGGAAGAGGGTATAATTCACCCCTCCACTTT
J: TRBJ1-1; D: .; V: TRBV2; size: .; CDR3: CASKDPGGRGFF; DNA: TGTGCCAGCAAGGATCCCGGTGGTCGAGGTTTCTTT
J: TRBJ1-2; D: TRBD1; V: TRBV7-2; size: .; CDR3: CANPTGAYLRGNYGYTF; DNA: TGTGCCAACCCGACAGGGGCCTATCTCCGGGGAAACTATGGCTACACCTTC
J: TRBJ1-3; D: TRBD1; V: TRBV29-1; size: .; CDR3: CSVAEDRAGNTIYF; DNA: TGCAGCGTAGCAGAAGACAGGGCTGGAAACACCATATATTTT
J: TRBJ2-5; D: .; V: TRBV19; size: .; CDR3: CASSTSAVGGRQTQYF; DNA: TGTGCCAGTAGTACCTCGGCGGTTGGCGGTAGACAGACCCAGTACTTC
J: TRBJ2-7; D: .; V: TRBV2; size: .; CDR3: CASTLGQPRSYEQYF; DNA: TGTGCCAGCACCCTAGGACAGCCCCGATCCTACGAGCAGTACTTC
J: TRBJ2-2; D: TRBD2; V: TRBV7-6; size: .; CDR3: CASSLSGLAGTGELFF; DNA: TGTGCCAGCAGCTTATCAGGACTAGCGGGCACCGGGGAGCTGTTTTTT
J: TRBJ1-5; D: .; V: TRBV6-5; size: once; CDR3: CASSVYSNQPQHF; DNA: TGTGCCAGTTCCGTTTATAGCAATCAGCCCCAGCATTTT
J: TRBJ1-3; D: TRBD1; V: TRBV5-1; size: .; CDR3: CASSPGTVNTIYF; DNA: TGCGCCAGCAGCCCGGGGACAGTAAACACCATATATTTT
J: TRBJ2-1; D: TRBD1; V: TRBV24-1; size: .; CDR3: CATSEAGTGARNEQFF; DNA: TGTGCCACCAGTGAAGCCGGGACAGGGGCCCGCAATGAGCAGTTCTTC
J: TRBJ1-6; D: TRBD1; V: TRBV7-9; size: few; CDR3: CASSLDRTGPLALHF; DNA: TGTGCCAGCAGCTTAGACCGGACAGGGCCGTTGGCCCTCCACTTT
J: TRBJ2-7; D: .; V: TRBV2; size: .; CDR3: CASSETARGEQYF; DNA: TGTGCCAGCAGTGAGACAGCTAGGGGCGAGCAGTACTTC
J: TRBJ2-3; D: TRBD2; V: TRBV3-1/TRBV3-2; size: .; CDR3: CASSRPGTSGTDTQYF; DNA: TGTGCCAGCAGCCGCCCCGGGACTAGCGGGACGGATACGCAGTATTTT
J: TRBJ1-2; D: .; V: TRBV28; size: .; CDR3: CASSTSGWRARDYGYTF; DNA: TGTGCCAGCAGCACCTCCGGCTGGAGGGCGCGGGACTATGGCTACACCTTC
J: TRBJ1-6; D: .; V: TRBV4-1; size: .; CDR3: CASSQDSPTGSYNSPLHF; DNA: TGCGCCAGCAGCCAAGATTCCCCGACAGGCTCCTATAATTCACCCCTCCACTTT
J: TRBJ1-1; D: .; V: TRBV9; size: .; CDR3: CASSGPTPGVTEAFF; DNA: TGTGCCAGCAGCGGTCCCACACCGGGGGTCACTGAAGCTTTCTTT
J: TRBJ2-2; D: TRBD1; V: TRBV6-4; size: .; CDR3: CATGTGNTGELFF; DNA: TGTGCCACCGGGACAGGAAACACCGGGGAGCTGTTTTTT
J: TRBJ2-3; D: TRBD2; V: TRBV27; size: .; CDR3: CASRSGGLVSTDTQYF; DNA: TGTGCCAGCCGGAGCGGGGGATTGGTGAGCACAGATACGCAGTATTTT
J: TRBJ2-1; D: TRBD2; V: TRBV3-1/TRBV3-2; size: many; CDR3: CASSQDYGRGLFNEQFF; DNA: TGTGCCAGCAGCCAAGATTATGGGCGGGGGTTGTTCAATGAGCAGTTCTTC
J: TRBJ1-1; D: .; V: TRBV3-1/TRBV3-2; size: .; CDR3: CASSQGGNTEAFF; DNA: TGTGCCAGCAGCCAAGGCGGGAACACTGAAGCTTTCTTT
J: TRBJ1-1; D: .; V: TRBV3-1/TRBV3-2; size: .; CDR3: CASSQEVYRVDTEAFF; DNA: TGTGCCAGCAGCCAAGAAGTCTACCGGGTGGACACTGAAGCTTTCTTT
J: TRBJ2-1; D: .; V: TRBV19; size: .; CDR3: CASGGQGGYNEQFF; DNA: TGTGCCAGCGGGGGGCAGGGTGGCTACAATGAGCAGTTCTTC